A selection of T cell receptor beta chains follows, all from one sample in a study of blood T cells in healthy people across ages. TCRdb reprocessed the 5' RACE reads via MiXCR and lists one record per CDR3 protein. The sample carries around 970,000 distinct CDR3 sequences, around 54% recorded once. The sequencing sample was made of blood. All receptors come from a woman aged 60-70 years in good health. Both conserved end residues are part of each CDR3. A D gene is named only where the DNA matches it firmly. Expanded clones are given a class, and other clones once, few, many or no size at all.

CDR3 protein: CASSYAQGMYNEQFF; CDR3 DNA: TGTGCCAGCAGTTACGCGCAGGGCATGTACAATGAGCAGTTCTTT; clone size: few; J gene: TRBJ2-1; V gene: TRBV6-2/TRBV6-3; D gene: NA
CDR3 protein: CASSPSNNEQFF; CDR3 DNA: TGTGCCAGCAGTCCATCCAACAATGAGCAGTTCTTC; clone size: NA; J gene: TRBJ2-1; V gene: TRBV12-3/TRBV12-4; D gene: NA
CDR3 protein: CATRSTSVTYEQYF; CDR3 DNA: TGTGCCACCCGAAGTACTAGCGTTACCTACGAGCAGTACTTC; clone size: NA; J gene: TRBJ2-7; V gene: TRBV6-5; D gene: TRBD2
CDR3 protein: CASSLESRLGRGDRTQYF; CDR3 DNA: TGTGCCAGCAGCTTAGAATCCCGTTTGGGCAGGGGGGATCGGACGCAGTATTTT; clone size: NA; J gene: TRBJ2-3; V gene: TRBV7-2; D gene: NA
CDR3 protein: CASSWTDFDYEQYF; CDR3 DNA: TGCGCCAGCAGCTGGACGGATTTCGACTACGAGCAGTACTTC; clone size: few; J gene: TRBJ2-7; V gene: TRBV4-1; D gene: NA
CDR3 protein: CASSMGQILRRLDTQYF; CDR3 DNA: TGTGCCAGCAGCATGGGACAGATTCTTCGAAGGTTGGATACGCAGTATTTT; clone size: many; J gene: TRBJ2-3; V gene: TRBV21-1; D gene: NA
CDR3 protein: CASSPGSVATNEKLFF; CDR3 DNA: TGTGCCAGCTCACCCGGGAGCGTAGCAACTAATGAAAAACTGTTTTTT; clone size: NA; J gene: TRBJ1-4; V gene: TRBV18; D gene: NA
CDR3 protein: CASSQLALEGNEQFF; CDR3 DNA: TGTGCCAGCAGCCAACTGGCCCTGGAGGGCAATGAGCAGTTCTTC; clone size: NA; J gene: TRBJ2-1; V gene: TRBV14; D gene: NA
CDR3 protein: CSASPTGLAYYNEQFF; CDR3 DNA: TGCAGTGCTAGCCCCACTGGACTAGCGTATTACAATGAGCAGTTCTTC; clone size: NA; J gene: TRBJ2-1; V gene: TRBV20-1; D gene: TRBD2
CDR3 protein: CASSPGAAGATEQYF; CDR3 DNA: TGTGCCAGCTCACCGGGGGCAGCAGGGGCCACCGAGCAGTACTTC; clone size: NA; J gene: TRBJ2-7; V gene: TRBV18; D gene: NA
CDR3 protein: CASSQEHRTDEQYF; CDR3 DNA: TGCGCCAGCAGCCAAGAGCATCGAACTGATGAGCAGTACTTC; clone size: NA; J gene: TRBJ2-7; V gene: TRBV4-1; D gene: NA
CDR3 protein: CASRPREGAGYEQYF; CDR3 DNA: TGTGCCAGCAGACCGCGTGAGGGGGCAGGCTACGAGCAGTACTTC; clone size: NA; J gene: TRBJ2-7; V gene: TRBV7-9; D gene: TRBD1
CDR3 protein: CSARDGVGQETQYF; CDR3 DNA: TGCAGTGCTAGAGACGGGGTAGGACAAGAGACCCAGTACTTC; clone size: NA; J gene: TRBJ2-5; V gene: TRBV20-1; D gene: NA
CDR3 protein: CSARGVGGSNEQFF; CDR3 DNA: TGCAGTGCTAGAGGTGTAGGAGGGTCAAATGAGCAGTTCTTC; clone size: few; J gene: TRBJ2-1; V gene: TRBV20-1; D gene: NA
CDR3 protein: CASSQKWGAEGSPRVYEQYF; CDR3 DNA: TGCGCCAGCAGCCAAAAGTGGGGGGCTGAGGGTTCCCCAAGGGTCTACGAGCAGTACTTC; clone size: NA; J gene: TRBJ2-7; V gene: TRBV4-3; D gene: NA
CDR3 protein: CASSQVLLAGDSYEQYF; CDR3 DNA: TGCGCCAGCAGCCAAGTCCTACTAGCGGGAGACTCCTACGAGCAGTACTTC; clone size: NA; J gene: TRBJ2-7; V gene: TRBV4-3; D gene: TRBD2
CDR3 protein: CASQPGGLVGYTF; CDR3 DNA: TGTGCCAGCCAGCCGGGGGGGCTGGTTGGCTACACCTTC; clone size: NA; J gene: TRBJ1-2; V gene: TRBV7-9; D gene: NA
CDR3 protein: CASSQGIMGSPLHF; CDR3 DNA: TGTGCCAGCAGCCAGGGAATTATGGGTTCACCCCTCCACTTT; clone size: NA; J gene: TRBJ1-6; V gene: TRBV12-3/TRBV12-4; D gene: NA
CDR3 protein: CAWGQGGPKLYNEQFF; CDR3 DNA: TGTGCCTGGGGGCAGGGAGGTCCTAAACTCTACAATGAGCAGTTCTTC; clone size: NA; J gene: TRBJ2-1; V gene: TRBV30; D gene: NA
CDR3 protein: CASRVVTEAFF; CDR3 DNA: TGTGCCAGCAGGGTTGTCACTGAAGCTTTCTTT; clone size: NA; J gene: TRBJ1-1; V gene: TRBV2; D gene: NA
CDR3 protein: CSVGYTPYEQYF; CDR3 DNA: TGCAGCGTCGGGTATACTCCATACGAGCAGTACTTC; clone size: few; J gene: TRBJ2-7; V gene: TRBV29-1; D gene: NA
CDR3 protein: CASSQAGIGTDTQYF; CDR3 DNA: TGTGCCAGCAGCCAAGCAGGGATAGGGACAGATACGCAGTATTTT; clone size: NA; J gene: TRBJ2-3; V gene: TRBV14; D gene: NA
CDR3 protein: CATSDPGTSGSYEQFF; CDR3 DNA: TGTGCCACCAGTGACCCGGGGACTAGCGGGAGTTATGAGCAGTTCTTC; clone size: few; J gene: TRBJ2-1; V gene: TRBV24-1; D gene: TRBD2
CDR3 protein: CASLSLGSSSSWTQYF; CDR3 DNA: TGTGCCAGCCTTAGCCTGGGGTCTAGTTCATCCTGGACCCAGTACTTC; clone size: NA; J gene: TRBJ2-5; V gene: TRBV6-2/TRBV6-3; D gene: NA
CDR3 protein: CASSLKAFTDTQYF; CDR3 DNA: TGCGCCAGCAGCTTAAAAGCTTTCACAGATACGCAGTATTTT; clone size: NA; J gene: TRBJ2-3; V gene: TRBV5-1; D gene: NA
CDR3 protein: CASSLGLTEQYF; CDR3 DNA: TGTGCCAGCAGCTTAGGGCTTACCGAGCAGTATTTT; clone size: few; J gene: TRBJ2-3; V gene: TRBV7-8; D gene: NA
CDR3 protein: CASSQDANREQFF; CDR3 DNA: TGCGCCAGCAGCCAAGATGCCAATCGTGAGCAGTTCTTC; clone size: NA; J gene: TRBJ2-1; V gene: TRBV4-3; D gene: NA
CDR3 protein: CASSQDGTENNEQFF; CDR3 DNA: TGTGCCAGCAGCCAAGATGGGACAGAAAACAATGAGCAGTTCTTC; clone size: few; J gene: TRBJ2-1; V gene: TRBV4-2; D gene: TRBD1
CDR3 protein: CASSSGRLPDTQYF; CDR3 DNA: TGTGCCAGCAGTAGCGGGAGACTGCCAGATACGCAGTATTTT; clone size: NA; J gene: TRBJ2-3; V gene: TRBV7-8; D gene: TRBD2
CDR3 protein: CAGSLSGGVSNQPQHF; CDR3 DNA: TGTGCCGGCAGTTTATCCGGGGGCGTAAGCAATCAGCCCCAGCATTTT; clone size: NA; J gene: TRBJ1-5; V gene: TRBV28; D gene: NA
CDR3 protein: CSSRKREGTDTQYF; CDR3 DNA: TGCAGTTCACGGAAGCGGGAGGGGACAGATACGCAGTATTTT; clone size: NA; J gene: TRBJ2-3; V gene: TRBV20-1; D gene: TRBD2
CDR3 protein: CASSGITWRWSSGANVLTF; CDR3 DNA: TGTGCCAGTAGTGGGATAACATGGCGATGGAGCTCTGGGGCCAACGTCCTGACTTTC; clone size: NA; J gene: TRBJ2-6; V gene: TRBV19; D gene: NA
CDR3 protein: CASSKGTATNEKLFF; CDR3 DNA: TGTGCCAGCAGCAAAGGGACAGCGACTAATGAAAAACTGTTTTTT; clone size: NA; J gene: TRBJ1-4; V gene: TRBV7-9; D gene: TRBD1
CDR3 protein: CASRASRAGGVPDTQYF; CDR3 DNA: TGTGCCAGCAGGGCCTCGAGAGCGGGGGGGGTCCCAGATACGCAGTATTTT; clone size: few; J gene: TRBJ2-3; V gene: TRBV4-2; D gene: TRBD2
CDR3 protein: CASSTQKTGNEQFF; CDR3 DNA: TGTGCCAGCAGTACTCAGAAGACAGGGAATGAGCAGTTCTTC; clone size: NA; J gene: TRBJ2-1; V gene: TRBV12-3/TRBV12-4; D gene: TRBD1
CDR3 protein: CASSQGQPLLFGQYF; CDR3 DNA: TGTGCCAGCAGCCAAGGACAGCCCCTGCTCTTCGGACAGTACTTC; clone size: few; J gene: TRBJ2-4; V gene: TRBV14; D gene: NA
CDR3 protein: CASSRRGENQPQHF; CDR3 DNA: TGTGCCAGCAGTCGGAGGGGAGAAAATCAGCCCCAGCATTTT; clone size: few; J gene: TRBJ1-5; V gene: TRBV12-3/TRBV12-4; D gene: NA
CDR3 protein: CASSRPGDTEAFF; CDR3 DNA: TGTGCCAGCTCACGCCCCGGGGACACTGAAGCTTTCTTT; clone size: NA; J gene: TRBJ1-1; V gene: TRBV18; D gene: NA
CDR3 protein: CASSLGGTGGVGVTQYF; CDR3 DNA: TGTGCCAGCAGCTTAGGAGGGACAGGGGGCGTTGGGGTGACCCAGTACTTC; clone size: NA; J gene: TRBJ2-5; V gene: TRBV7-7; D gene: TRBD1
CDR3 protein: CSALRGGRMSSYEQYF; CDR3 DNA: TGCAGTGCTCTCCGGGGGGGTCGTATGAGCTCCTACGAGCAGTACTTC; clone size: NA; J gene: TRBJ2-7; V gene: TRBV20-1; D gene: TRBD2
CDR3 protein: CASSVLRDSYGYTF; CDR3 DNA: TGTGCCAGCAGTGTGCTCCGGGACAGCTATGGCTACACCTTC; clone size: few; J gene: TRBJ1-2; V gene: TRBV2; D gene: TRBD1